These T cell receptor beta chains were read from a single sample in a study of shared clonotypes between healthy human individuals. Only in-frame clones appear in the TCRdb table, and some are missing; sequencing was by immunoSEQ multiplex PCR. The sample holds a few million clones, around nine tenths seen once. The sample comprised naive CD4+ T cells sorted from blood. These TCRs come from a young man in good health. CDR3s include the opening cysteine and the closing phenylalanine or tryptophan. Each record gives: clone size, V gene, D gene, J gene, CDR3 DNA, CDR3 protein. D genes are given only for firm matches. Not all rows give a size; the values are once, few, many and, for expanded clones, a class.

size: once; V: TRBV10-1; D: -; J: TRBJ2-5; DNA: TGCGCCAGCAGTTCGAGGGCAGGGCGGTGGGAGACCCAGTACTTC; CDR3: CASSSRAGRWETQYF
size: -; V: TRBV6-6; D: -; J: TRBJ1-5; DNA: TGTGCCAGCAGCCCTACAAATAGCAATCAGCCCCAGCATTTT; CDR3: CASSPTNSNQPQHF
size: -; V: TRBV6-5; D: TRBD2; J: TRBJ2-5; DNA: TGTGCCAGCAGGCCGCTAGCGGGGGGGCAGGAGACCCAGTACTTC; CDR3: CASRPLAGGQETQYF
size: -; V: TRBV7-9; D: TRBD2; J: TRBJ2-1; DNA: TGTGCCAGCAGCCCCCCCCGTGGGACTAGCGGGATCAATGAGCAGTTCTTC; CDR3: CASSPPRGTSGINEQFF
size: once; V: TRBV19; D: -; J: TRBJ2-2; DNA: TGTGCCAGTAGTATTAGGGTTTTGACCGGGGAGCTGTTTTTT; CDR3: CASSIRVLTGELFF
size: -; V: TRBV6-6; D: -; J: TRBJ2-5; DNA: TGTGCCAGCAGTCAAGGGGAGACCCAGTACTTC; CDR3: CASSQGETQYF
size: -; V: TRBV19; D: -; J: TRBJ2-7; DNA: TGTGCCAGTAGTAGAACAGGCTCCTACGAGCAGTACTTC; CDR3: CASSRTGSYEQYF
size: -; V: TRBV27; D: TRBD1; J: TRBJ2-3; DNA: TGTGCCAGCAGTTTATCCTTGGACAGGGGGCTAAGGAGAGGAGCGGGAAATAGCACAGATACGCAGTATTTT; CDR3: CASSLSLDRGLRRGAGNSTDTQYF
size: -; V: TRBV30; D: -; J: TRBJ1-1; DNA: TGTGCCTGGAGTGTCCGGGGGAACACTGAAGCTTTCTTT; CDR3: CAWSVRGNTEAFF
size: -; V: TRBV6-5; D: -; J: TRBJ2-7; DNA: TGTGCCAGCAGTTTTGGCGCCGGAACCGAGCAGTACTTC; CDR3: CASSFGAGTEQYF
size: -; V: TRBV5-4; D: -; J: TRBJ1-2; DNA: TGTGCCAGCAGCTTGATCAATCAAGCTAACTATGGCTACACCTTC; CDR3: CASSLINQANYGYTF
size: -; V: TRBV10-3; D: -; J: TRBJ1-2; DNA: TGTGCCATCACGACAGGAAACTATGGCTACACCTTC; CDR3: CAITTGNYGYTF
size: -; V: TRBV5-1; D: TRBD1; J: TRBJ2-5; DNA: TGCGCCAGCAGCTCTCAGACAGGGCCCCAAGAGACCCAGTACTTC; CDR3: CASSSQTGPQETQYF
size: -; V: TRBV7-2; D: -; J: TRBJ2-1; DNA: TGTGCCAGCAGCTTAGATCGTCTGGGGGGCGGTGAGCAGTTCTTC; CDR3: CASSLDRLGGGEQFF
size: -; V: TRBV4-2; D: -; J: TRBJ2-7; DNA: TGTGCCAGCAGCGTAGAAAGCGGGTCGATCTCCTACGAGCAGTACTTC; CDR3: CASSVESGSISYEQYF
size: -; V: TRBV6-5; D: TRBD1; J: TRBJ2-3; DNA: TGTGCCAGCAGGGACAGGGCTAGCGGCACAGATACGCAGTATTTT; CDR3: CASRDRASGTDTQYF
size: -; V: TRBV12-5; D: -; J: TRBJ1-5; DNA: TGTGCTAGTGGTTTGGCCCTATCGTTAGGGGCTAGCAATCAGCCCCAGCATTTT; CDR3: CASGLALSLGASNQPQHF
size: -; V: TRBV6-5; D: -; J: TRBJ1-6; DNA: TGTGCCAGCAGTAGCAGGGGCGGTTCACCCCTCCACTTT; CDR3: CASSSRGGSPLHF
size: -; V: TRBV5-1; D: -; J: TRBJ2-2; DNA: TGCGCCAGCAGCTTGGAGGGTCAGGGGGGCGCGCACACCGGGGAGCTGTTTTTT; CDR3: CASSLEGQGGAHTGELFF
size: -; V: TRBV6-1; D: -; J: TRBJ2-7; DNA: TGTGCCAGCAGTGAAATGCAGGTTTTGACCTACGAGCAGTACTTC; CDR3: CASSEMQVLTYEQYF
size: -; V: TRBV5-6; D: -; J: TRBJ2-7; DNA: TGTGCCAGCAGCTTGAGTCCATACGAGCAGTACTTC; CDR3: CASSLSPYEQYF
size: -; V: TRBV29-1; D: TRBD1; J: TRBJ1-1; DNA: TGCAGCGCCTCCAGGGGGGGGAACACTGAAGCTTTCTTT; CDR3: CSASRGGNTEAFF
size: few; V: TRBV30; D: -; J: TRBJ1-1; DNA: TGTGCCTGGAGTGTACCAAGGAACACTGAAGCTTTCTTT; CDR3: CAWSVPRNTEAFF
size: -; V: TRBV5-4; D: -; J: TRBJ2-3; DNA: TGTGCCAGCAGCCAGGAGACTGGCACAGATACGCAGTATTTT; CDR3: CASSQETGTDTQYF
size: -; V: TRBV7-9; D: -; J: TRBJ2-5; DNA: TGTGCCAGCAGCTTAGGAGGTAGAGAGACCCAGTACTTC; CDR3: CASSLGGRETQYF
size: -; V: TRBV7-2; D: -; J: TRBJ1-2; DNA: TGTGCCAGCAGCCCGCTCGGAGGTGGTCGGGGACATGGCTACACCTTC; CDR3: CASSPLGGGRGHGYTF
size: -; V: TRBV5-6; D: TRBD1; J: TRBJ2-7; DNA: TGTGCCAGCAGCCCAACAGGGGGCCTGGGCGAGCAGTACTTC; CDR3: CASSPTGGLGEQYF
size: -; V: TRBV7-3; D: TRBD2; J: TRBJ2-1; DNA: TGTGCCAGCAGCTTAACAGTCTCGGGGACTAGTGAGCAGTTCTTC; CDR3: CASSLTVSGTSEQFF
size: -; V: TRBV6-1; D: -; J: TRBJ2-5; DNA: TGTGCCAGCGCCTGGGGGGAACAAGAGACCCAGTACTTC; CDR3: CASAWGEQETQYF
size: -; V: TRBV5-4; D: -; J: TRBJ1-6; DNA: TGTGCCAGCAGCTTGGCAGGGGATAGCTCCTATAATTCACCCCTCCACTTT; CDR3: CASSLAGDSSYNSPLHF
size: -; V: TRBV14; D: -; J: TRBJ2-1; DNA: TGTGCCAGCAGCCAAGATGGGGGTAGAGAGCAGTTCTTC; CDR3: CASSQDGGREQFF
size: once; V: TRBV6-1; D: TRBD2; J: TRBJ2-1; DNA: TGTGCCAGCACCAAGCGGGGGTATGACAATGAGCAGTTCTTC; CDR3: CASTKRGYDNEQFF
size: -; V: TRBV9; D: -; J: TRBJ1-2; DNA: TGTGCCAGCAGCGTAGATGGGGCCTATGGCTACACCTTC; CDR3: CASSVDGAYGYTF
size: -; V: TRBV5-4; D: -; J: TRBJ1-6; DNA: TGTGCCAGCAGCTTGAATTCGGGCAATTCACCCCTCCACTTT; CDR3: CASSLNSGNSPLHF
size: -; V: TRBV7-2; D: -; J: TRBJ2-3; DNA: TGTGCCAGCAGCTTAATACAGGGTTCGCACACAGATACGCAGTATTTT; CDR3: CASSLIQGSHTDTQYF
size: -; V: TRBV6-1; D: -; J: TRBJ1-6; DNA: TGTGCCAGCAGTGAGGCACAGGGTTCAATTATTTGGGTTAATTCACCCCTCCACTTT; CDR3: CASSEAQGSIIWVNSPLHF
size: -; V: TRBV30; D: TRBD2; J: TRBJ2-7; DNA: TGTGCCTGGGGGGGACTAGCGGATTACGAGCAGTACTTC; CDR3: CAWGGLADYEQYF
size: -; V: TRBV28; D: -; J: TRBJ1-1; DNA: TGTGCCAGCAGTAGCCACCAGGGTCTTAACACTGAAGCTTTCTTT; CDR3: CASSSHQGLNTEAFF
size: once; V: TRBV5-5; D: TRBD1; J: TRBJ1-1; DNA: TGTGCCAGCAGCTTGGCGGGGACAGGGGAAGCTTTCTTT; CDR3: CASSLAGTGEAFF
size: -; V: TRBV7-9; D: -; J: TRBJ2-1; DNA: TGTGCCAGCGAATTACAGGACAATGAGCAGTTCTTC; CDR3: CASELQDNEQFF
size: -; V: TRBV5-6; D: TRBD1; J: TRBJ1-4; DNA: TGTGCCAGCAGCTCCCCCTGGGGACAGGGAAATGAAAAACTGTTTTTT; CDR3: CASSSPWGQGNEKLFF
size: -; V: TRBV5-4; D: -; J: TRBJ2-5; DNA: TGTGCCAGCAGCGCTCTTGACGGGGCGGAGACCCAGTACTTC; CDR3: CASSALDGAETQYF
size: once; V: TRBV5-1; D: -; J: TRBJ1-1; DNA: TGCGCCAGCAGCCCACGAGGGGGATCCACTGAAGCTTTCTTT; CDR3: CASSPRGGSTEAFF
size: -; V: TRBV5-1; D: TRBD1; J: TRBJ1-1; DNA: TGCGCCAGCAGCTTGGGTACAGGGGCCAACACTGAAGCTTTCTTT; CDR3: CASSLGTGANTEAFF
size: -; V: TRBV7-2; D: TRBD2; J: TRBJ2-1; DNA: TGTGCCAGCAGCTTGGACCTCCTAGCGGGAGCATACAATGAGCAGTTCTTC; CDR3: CASSLDLLAGAYNEQFF
size: -; V: TRBV13; D: TRBD1; J: TRBJ2-7; DNA: TGTGCCAGCAGCCCCGCCGGGACAGGGAACCACGAGCAGTACTTC; CDR3: CASSPAGTGNHEQYF
size: -; V: TRBV29-1; D: TRBD2; J: TRBJ2-3; DNA: TGCAGCGTTGAAGATTGGACTAGCGGGGGGGCCGGAACAGATACGCAGTATTTT; CDR3: CSVEDWTSGGAGTDTQYF
size: -; V: TRBV6-1; D: -; J: TRBJ2-5; DNA: TGTGCCAGCAGTCCACAGGCGGGAATACAAGAGACCCAGTACTTC; CDR3: CASSPQAGIQETQYF
size: -; V: TRBV5-5; D: -; J: TRBJ1-1; DNA: TGTGCCAGCAGCTTGAGGTGGCAGAACACTGAAGCTTTCTTT; CDR3: CASSLRWQNTEAFF
size: -; V: TRBV9; D: TRBD2; J: TRBJ2-3; DNA: TGTGCCAGCAGCGTAGGGGGTAGCGGGAGGACTAGCGATACGCAGTATTTT; CDR3: CASSVGGSGRTSDTQYF
size: -; V: TRBV18; D: -; J: TRBJ1-1; DNA: TGTGCCAGCTCACCCCTTGACAGTAACACTGAAGCTTTCTTT; CDR3: CASSPLDSNTEAFF